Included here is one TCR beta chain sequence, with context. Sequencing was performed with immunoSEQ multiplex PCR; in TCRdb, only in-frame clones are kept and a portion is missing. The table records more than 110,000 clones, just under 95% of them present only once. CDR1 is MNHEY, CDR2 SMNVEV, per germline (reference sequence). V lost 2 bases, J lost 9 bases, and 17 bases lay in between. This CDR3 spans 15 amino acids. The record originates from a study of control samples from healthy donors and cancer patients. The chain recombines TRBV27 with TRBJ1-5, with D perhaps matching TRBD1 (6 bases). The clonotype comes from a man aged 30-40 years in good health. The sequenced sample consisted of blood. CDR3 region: CASSLVGGPRWPQHF. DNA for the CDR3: TGTGCCAGCAGTTTAGTTGGGGGGCCGCGTTGGCCCCAGCATTTT.